The sequence of this T cell receptor (beta chain) was determined in a study of Ad26.COV2.S vaccination and SARS-CoV-2 variants. Study results and caveats: Substantial post-vaccination breadth of spike-specific CD8+ and CD4+ T cell responses was reported.

V was clipped by 0 bases and J by 7 bases, with 11 bases between them. CDR1 and CDR2 (germline): SGHDT, YYEEEE. This CDR3 spans 14 amino acids. The sample's treatment: 15 to 20 received Ad26.COV2.S at low or high dose, single or two shots; about 5 received placebo; per-sample allocation not given. Sampling was done on day 63 after the first vaccine or placebo injection. Assay used: immunoSEQ multiplex PCR; TCRdb lists only in-frame clones, some missing. The table lists around 250,000 clones, 70% to 90% of them singletons. Regarding this clone: Its antigen is as yet unknown.

The clonotype comes from a person aged 18-65 years who received the Ad26.COV2.S COVID-19 vaccine or a placebo. Sample: peripheral blood, taken in a trial of Ad26.COV2.S vaccine versus placebo. V and J are TRBV5-6 and TRBJ2-4, with D possibly being TRBD1 (5 bases). CDR3 loop: CASSLVAGLNIQYF. The CDR3 DNA reads TGTGCCAGCAGCTTGGTGGCAGGGCTTAACATTCAGTACTTC.